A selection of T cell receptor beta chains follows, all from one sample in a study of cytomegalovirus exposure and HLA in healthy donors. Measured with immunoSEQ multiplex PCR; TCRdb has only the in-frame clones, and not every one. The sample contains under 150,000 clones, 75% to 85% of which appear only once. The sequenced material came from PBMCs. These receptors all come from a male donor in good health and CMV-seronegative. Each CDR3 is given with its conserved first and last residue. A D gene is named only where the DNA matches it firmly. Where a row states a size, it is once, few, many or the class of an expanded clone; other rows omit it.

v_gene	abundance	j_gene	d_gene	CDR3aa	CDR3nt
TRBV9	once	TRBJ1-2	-	CASSVVPLYGYTF	TGTGCCAGCAGCGTAGTTCCCCTATATGGCTACACCTTC
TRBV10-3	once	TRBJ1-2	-	CAISESSGGDTF	TGTGCCATCAGTGAGTCATCCGGGGGGGACACCTTC
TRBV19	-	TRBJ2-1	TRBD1	CASSKGQGVLEQFF	TGTGCCAGTAGTAAGGGACAGGGGGTTTTAGAGCAGTTCTTC
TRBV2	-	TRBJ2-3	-	CASRRDIPIRSTDTQYF	TGTGCCAGCAGACGGGACATCCCTATCAGAAGCACAGATACGCAGTATTTT
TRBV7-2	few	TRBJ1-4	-	CASSLVGQANEKLFF	TGTGCCAGCAGCTTAGTGGGGCAGGCAAATGAAAAACTGTTTTTT
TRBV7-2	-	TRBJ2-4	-	CASSLALGQGGNIQYF	TGTGCCAGCAGCTTAGCGCTAGGGCAGGGAGGAAACATTCAGTACTTC
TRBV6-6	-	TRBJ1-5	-	CASSYSGAGPAHF	TGTGCCAGCAGTTACTCGGGGGCAGGTCCAGCGCATTTT
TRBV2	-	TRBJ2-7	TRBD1	CASHRPGQGKHEQYF	TGTGCCAGTCACAGGCCGGGACAGGGGAAACACGAGCAGTACTTC
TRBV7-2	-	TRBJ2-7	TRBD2	CASSPAGGVKQYF	TGTGCCAGCAGCCCAGCGGGGGGAGTTAAGCAGTACTTC
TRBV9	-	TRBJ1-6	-	CASRRDNSPLHF	TGTGCCAGCAGGAGGGATAATTCACCCCTCCACTTT
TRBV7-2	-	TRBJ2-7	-	CASSKQGKEHYEQYF	TGTGCCAGCAGCAAGCAGGGGAAGGAACACTACGAGCAGTACTTC
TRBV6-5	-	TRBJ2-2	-	CASMKGQDNTGELFF	TGTGCCAGCATGAAGGGACAAGACAACACCGGGGAGCTGTTTTTT
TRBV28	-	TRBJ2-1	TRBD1	CASSSPGQGARNEQFF	TGTGCCAGCAGCAGTCCGGGACAGGGGGCGAGGAATGAGCAGTTCTTC
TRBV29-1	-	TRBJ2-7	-	CSANTRGSYEQYF	TGCAGCGCCAATACGAGGGGGTCCTACGAGCAGTACTTC
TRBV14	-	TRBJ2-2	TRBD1	CASSRAPGQGAPGELFF	TGTGCCAGCAGCCGCGCACCGGGACAGGGGGCTCCCGGGGAGCTGTTTTTT
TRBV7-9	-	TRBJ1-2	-	CSSAGRNRTNYGYTF	TGTTCCAGCGCGGGGAGGAACAGAACTAACTATGGCTACACCTTC
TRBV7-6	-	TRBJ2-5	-	CASRGSLGGEETQYF	TGTGCCAGCCGGGGGTCACTAGGCGGTGAAGAGACCCAGTACTTC
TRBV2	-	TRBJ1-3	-	CASRGDGNTIYF	TGTGCCAGCCGGGGGGACGGAAACACCATATATTTT
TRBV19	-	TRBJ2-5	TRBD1	CASSMTGTETQYF	TGTGCCAGTAGTATGACAGGGACAGAGACCCAGTACTTC
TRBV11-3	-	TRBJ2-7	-	CASSPASYEQYF	TGTGCCAGCAGCCCCGCGTCGTACGAGCAGTACTTC
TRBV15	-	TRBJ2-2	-	CATSRDPDTGELFF	TGTGCCACCAGCAGAGATCCGGACACCGGGGAGCTGTTTTTT
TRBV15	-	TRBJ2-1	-	CATSREVGGPGLEQFF	TGTGCCACCAGCAGAGAGGTCGGGGGGCCAGGGCTTGAGCAGTTCTTC
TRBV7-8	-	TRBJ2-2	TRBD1	CASSSGQGETGELFF	TGTGCCAGCAGCTCGGGACAGGGGGAAACCGGGGAGCTGTTTTTT
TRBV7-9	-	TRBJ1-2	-	CSSRRTGEGYTF	TGTTCCAGCAGACGGACGGGGGAAGGCTACACCTTC
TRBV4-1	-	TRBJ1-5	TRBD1	CASSQLAGQGRQPQHF	TGCGCCAGCAGCCAATTAGCTGGACAGGGGCGTCAGCCCCAGCATTTT
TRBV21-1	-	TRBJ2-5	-	CASSKCRDKWKETQYF	TGTGCCAGCAGCAAGTGTCGGGACAAGTGGAAAGAGACCCAGTACTTC
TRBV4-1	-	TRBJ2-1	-	CASSIRDTAYNEQFF	TGCGCCAGCAGTATAAGGGACACGGCCTACAATGAGCAGTTCTTC
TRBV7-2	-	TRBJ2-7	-	CASSLGRGDEQYF	TGTGCCAGCAGCTTAGGGCGGGGCGACGAGCAGTACTTC
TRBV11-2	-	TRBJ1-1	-	CASSLVVRGGTEAFF	TGTGCCAGCAGCTTAGTTGTCCGGGGTGGTACTGAAGCTTTCTTT
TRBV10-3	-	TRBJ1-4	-	CAISESRGEKLFF	TGTGCCATCAGTGAGTCGAGGGGGGAAAAACTGTTTTTT
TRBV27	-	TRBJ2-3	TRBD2	CASSAVGGSTDTQYF	TGTGCCAGCAGTGCAGTCGGGGGGAGCACAGATACGCAGTATTTT
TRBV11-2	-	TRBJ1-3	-	CASSSGNTIYF	TGTGCCAGCAGCTCGGGAAACACCATATATTTT
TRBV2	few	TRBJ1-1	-	CASSTYGNTEAFF	TGTGCCAGCAGTACGTACGGGAACACTGAAGCTTTCTTT
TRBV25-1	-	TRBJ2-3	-	CASSGRGRSDTQYF	TGTGCCAGCAGTGGCAGGGGTAGATCAGATACGCAGTATTTT
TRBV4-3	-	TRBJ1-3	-	CASSQGGSSGNTIYF	TGCGCCAGCAGCCAAGGGGGCAGCTCTGGAAACACCATATATTTT
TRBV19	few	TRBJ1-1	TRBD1	CASSSGQGALNTEAFF	TGTGCCAGTAGTTCGGGACAGGGGGCTTTGAACACTGAAGCTTTCTTT
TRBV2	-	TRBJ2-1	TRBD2	CASRPGLAENNEQFF	TGTGCCAGCAGACCAGGACTAGCGGAAAACAATGAGCAGTTCTTC